This TCR beta chain was retrieved from a study of T cells after yellow fever vaccination. Using its own MiXCR run on the 5' RACE reads, TCRdb lists one record per CDR3 protein. The profile shows around 56,000 distinct CDR3 sequences, around 6.1% of them singletons. After removal of 8 bases from V and 2 bases from J, the junction contained 4 bases not matched to a gene. This CDR3 has 13 amino acids. This chain connects TRBV12-3 or TRBV12-4 to TRBJ2-7; TRBD2 matches at 9 bases. The clonotype was recovered from a man younger than 30 who received the YFV17D yellow fever vaccine. The source was PBMCs, either bulk or a sorted T-cell subset (CD4+, CD8+, memory, or dextramer-sorted; not recorded which), collected on the day of the yellow fever booster vaccination. The CDR3 loop is CASYEREAYEQYF. Here the CDR3 DNA reads TGTGCCAGCTATGAGCGGGAGGCCTACGAGCAGTACTTC.